The text below deals with one T cell receptor (beta chain). The data originate from a study of cytomegalovirus exposure and HLA in healthy donors. The CDR3 is 14 residues long. Trimming stripped 8 bases from V and 0 bases from J, with 11 bases between. Germline V CDR1 and CDR2: PRHDT, FYEKMQ (reference sequence). The PCR employed 60 Vbeta primers together with 13 Jbeta primers. Only in-frame clones appear in the TCRdb table, and some are missing; sequencing was by immunoSEQ multiplex PCR. This sample has 200,000 to 300,000 clones, with about 80% found just once. The receptor was derived from a woman aged 60-75 years in good health and CMV-seropositive. The specimen sequenced was PBMCs. This chain connects TRBV13 to TRBJ2-1; unclear D gene. For the CDR3, the DNA is TGTGCCAGCCGCGGTGGAAGCTCCTACAATGAGCAGTTCTTC. Encoded protein: CASRGGSSYNEQFF.